One and the same sample provided the 17 T cell receptor beta chains below, sequenced in a study of human T cells and chemical hapten exposure. Unique molecular identifiers were attached to individual cDNA molecules during library preparation. TCRdb reprocessed the reads via MiXCR and lists one record per CDR3 protein. The sample holds some 3,300 distinct CDR3 sequences, 40% to 60% seen once. This sample's treatment: therapeutic diphenylcyclopropenone sensitization with weekly scalp DPC. This specimen was whole blood, taken before DPC sensitization or 2, 6, or about 24 weeks after (not recorded which). The receptors were sampled from an adult with alopecia areata. Some clones in this sample may be carry-over from other donors' samples. This table probably holds off-target reads from a library built for another chain.

V usage is TRBV3-1 and J usage is TRBJ2-4, with unresolved D. Per germline, CDR1 LGHDT and CDR2 YNNKEL (reference sequence). V was clipped by 8 bases and J by 2 bases, with 22 bases between them. The CDR3 loop spans 17 amino acids. The CDR3, as DNA: TGTGCCAGCGGGCCTGGTTGGGGTGGATTAACCAAAAACATTCAGTACTTC. Residues: CASGPGWGGLTKNIQYF.

This chain links TRBV7-9 with TRBJ2-7; D remains ambiguous. CDR3 length: 14 residues. The V end lost 5 bases, the J end lost 6 bases, and 17 bases lay between the germline ends. From germline, CDR1 is SEHNR and CDR2 FQNEAQ (reference sequence). This CDR3 reads CASSLGVEDSEQYF. The DNA for the CDR3 is TGTGCCAGCAGCCTTGGCGTCGAGGATAGCGAGCAGTACTTC.

The chain has TRBV20-1 and TRBJ2-2; 9 bases map to TRBD1. There are 14 residues in the CDR3. The J segment lost 6 bases and the V segment lost 5 bases, leaving 7 bases of the junction unmatched. Germline values: CDR1 DFQATT, CDR2 SNEGSKA (reference sequence). CDR3 amino acids: CSALGQGGSGELFF. The CDR3 nucleotides read TGCAGTGCTTTGGGACAGGGAGGGTCCGGGGAGCTGTTTTTT.

The genes are TRBV6-4 and TRBJ2-2; D unclear. The CDR3 is 12 amino acids. The germline V gene encodes CDR1 MRHNA and CDR2 SNTAGT. With 7 bases removed from V and 4 bases from J, the gap between germline ends came to 7 bases. The CDR3 nucleotides read TGTGCCAGCACGCAAAGCACCGGGGAGCTGTTTTTT. Residues: CASTQSTGELFF.

This clonotype turned up a few times. The chain employs TRBV4-1 and TRBJ2-7; perhaps TRBD2 as D (5 bases). Trimming took off 4 bases at V and 3 bases at J, with 13 bases between the two ends. Per germline, CDR1 MGHRA and CDR2 YSYEKL. The CDR3 totals 14 residues. CDR3 sequence (DNA): TGCGCCAGCAGCCCTGGCGAGGGCATCTACGAGCAGTACTTC. Protein: CASSPGEGIYEQYF.

This chain joins TRBV29-1 and TRBJ2-1, with a weak D call TRBD1 (6 bases). Between the trimmed V and J ends, which lost 5 bases and 0 bases, there was a span of 11 bases. The CDR3 length is 14 residues. The germline V gene encodes CDR1 SQVTM and CDR2 ANQGSEA. The CDR3 DNA reads TGCAGCGTTTGGACAGAAGACTCCTACAATGAGCAGTTCTTC. It encodes CSVWTEDSYNEQFF.

This chain joins TRBV5-6 and TRBJ2-1; TRBD1 or TRBD2 may be the D gene (6 bases each). In germline, CDR1 is SGHDT, CDR2 YYEEEE. The CDR3 spans 15 residues. V lost 4 bases and J lost 6, with 17 bases in between. DNA of the CDR3: TGTGCCAGCAGCCCCGCGGGACAAGAAATCAATGAGCAGTTCTTC. It translates to CASSPAGQEINEQFF.

V and J are TRBV18 and TRBJ2-6; D possibly corresponds to TRBD2 (7 bases). Germline V gene data show CDR1 as KGHSH and CDR2 as LQKENI. The CDR3 covers 19 residues. Trimming took 1 base from V and 0 from J, leaving 16 bases between them. CDR3 region: CASSPQLGGPTSGANVLTF. For the CDR3, the DNA is TGTGCCAGCTCACCACAGTTGGGGGGGCCCACCTCTGGGGCCAACGTCCTGACTTTC.

This chain's CDR3 is CASSEGTVGGTEAFF. The CDR3 nucleotides read TGTGCCAGCAGTGAAGGGACCGTAGGAGGCACTGAAGCTTTCTTT. V and J are TRBV2 and TRBJ1-1, with D unclear. Germline assignment: CDR1 SNHLY and CDR2 FYNNEI. This CDR3 is built from 15 residues. The ends were cut back, 1 base at V and 4 bases at J, with 13 bases in the middle.

The J gene is TRBJ1-4, the V gene TRBV18; D perhaps matches TRBD1 (5 bases). Deletions cut 3 bases from V and 3 bases from J, with 11 bases between. CDR1 is KGHSH and CDR2 is LQKENI in the germline V gene. CDR3 length: 15 amino acids. The CDR3 protein is CASSPDPGANEKLFF. The DNA of the CDR3 is TGTGCCAGCTCACCTGACCCGGGGGCTAATGAAAAACTGTTTTTT.

This sequence joins TRBV7-3 and TRBJ2-3; 8 nucleotides match TRBD1. Germline-derived CDR1 and CDR2 are SGHTA and FQGTGA. CDR3 length equals 15 residues. After removal of 4 bases from V and 0 bases from J, the junction contained 3 bases not matched to a gene. The CDR3 DNA sequence: TGTGCCAGCAGCTCGGGACAGGCTAGCACAGATACGCAGTATTTT. This encodes CASSSGQASTDTQYF. Using reference TRBV7-3 and TRBJ2-3 for the parts outside the CDR3, the full variable domain is GAGVSQTPSNKVTEKGKYVELRCDPISGHTALYWYRQSLGQGPEFLIYFQGTGAADDSGLPNDRFFAVRPEGSVSTLKIQRTERGDSAVYLCASSSGQASTDTQYFGPGTRLTVL.

This clonotype was picked up a small number of times. The gene calls are TRBV20-1 and TRBJ1-2; 7 bases are a match to TRBD1. Germline V gene data show CDR1 as DFQATT and CDR2 as SNEGSKA (reference sequence). After removal of 5 bases from V and 4 bases from J, the junction contained 10 bases not matched to a gene. The CDR3 is 14 residues long. CDR3 in DNA: TGCAGTGCTGCAGGGACAGCTAAGACCTATGGCTACACCTTC. Translated, it gives CSAAGTAKTYGYTF.

In regard to this clonotype: One end of the junction does not line up with germline, which may come from a read error. The rearrangement joins TRBV7-7 to TRBJ2-3; no clear D. The CDR3 contains 13 residues. Per germline, CDR1 SSHAT and CDR2 FNYEAQ (reference sequence). CDR3 bases: TGTGCTAGCAGCTCATCTAGCACAGATACGCAGTATTTT. It translates to CASSSSSTDTQYF.

The V gene is TRBV11-2, the J gene TRBJ2-7, with D maybe TRBD1 (8 bases). Trimming took 5 bases from V and 2 from J, leaving 22 bases between them. The germline gives CDR1 SGHAT, CDR2 FQNNGV. The CDR3 totals 17 residues. The CDR3 DNA sequence: TGTGCCAGCAGCCCCAGGAGGGGGGGACAGGTACCCTACGAGCAGTACTTC. The encoded protein is CASSPRRGGQVPYEQYF.

The J gene is TRBJ2-6, the V gene TRBV12-3 or TRBV12-4; perhaps TRBD1 as D (5 bases). The CDR3 is 15 residues long. V was clipped by 4 bases and J by 0 bases, with 7 bases between them. The CDR3, as DNA: TGTGCCAGCAGTTGGACATACTCTGGGGCCAACGTCCTGACTTTC. It encodes CASSWTYSGANVLTF.

This chain joins TRBV18 and TRBJ2-7; 11 nucleotides match TRBD1. V lost 3 bases and J lost 4; bases outside the gene matches: 8. This CDR3 spans 16 amino acids. The germline CDR1 and CDR2 sequences are KGHSH and LQKENI. The DNA for the CDR3 is TGTGCCAGCTCACCCCAGGTGGGGACAGGGGGATACGAGCAGTACTTC. It translates to CASSPQVGTGGYEQYF.

The chain combines TRBV7-3 with TRBJ2-1; 12 nucleotides agree with TRBD1. This CDR3 is built from 16 residues. The V gene end was trimmed by 5 bases and the J gene end by 1 base; junction bases not matched to a gene: 3. Germline V gene sequence: CDR1 SGHTA, CDR2 FQGTGA. The CDR3 DNA reads as TGTGCCAGCAGCCGGGACAGGGGGCGTTCCTACAATGAGCAGTTCTTC. Its protein is CASSRDRGRSYNEQFF.